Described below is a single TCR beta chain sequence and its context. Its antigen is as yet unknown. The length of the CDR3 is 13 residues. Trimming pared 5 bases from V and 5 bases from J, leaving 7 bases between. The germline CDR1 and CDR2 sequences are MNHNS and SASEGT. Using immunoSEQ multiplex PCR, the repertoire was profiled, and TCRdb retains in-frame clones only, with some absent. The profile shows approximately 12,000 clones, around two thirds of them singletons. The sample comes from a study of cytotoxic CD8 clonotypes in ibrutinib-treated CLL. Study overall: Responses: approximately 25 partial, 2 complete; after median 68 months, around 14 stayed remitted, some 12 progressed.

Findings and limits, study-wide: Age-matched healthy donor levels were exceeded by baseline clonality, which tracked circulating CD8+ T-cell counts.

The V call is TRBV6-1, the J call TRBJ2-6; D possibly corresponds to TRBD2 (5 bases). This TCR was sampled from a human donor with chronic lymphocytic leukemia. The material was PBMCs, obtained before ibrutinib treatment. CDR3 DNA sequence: TGTGCCAGCAGTATCGGGAGGGCCAACGTCCTGACTTTC. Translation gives CASSIGRANVLTF.